The present TCR beta chain was sequenced within a study of tumor-infiltrating lymphocytes in oesophageal squamous cell carcinoma. TCRdb passed the PCR reads through MiXCR, listing each CDR3 protein once. The sample lists 20,000 to 25,000 distinct CDR3 sequences; roughly 35% were seen once. This clonotype showed up just a few times. The germline V gene has CDR1 SGHTA and CDR2 FQGNSA. The CDR3 is made up of 14 amino acids. Trimming removed 5 bases from V and 4 bases from J; junction bases left unmatched: 5. The chain links TRBV7-2 to TRBJ2-3, with 8 bases lining up with TRBD2. The clonotype comes from a male donor with esophageal squamous cell carcinoma. The sequenced material came from esophageal tumor tissue. The CDR3 protein is CASSPGLAADTQYF. The CDR3 region has the DNA TGTGCCAGCAGCCCCGGACTAGCAGCAGATACGCAGTATTTT.